This T cell receptor beta chain was sequenced in a study of T cell responses to AZD1222 COVID-19 vaccine. Trimming left V 1 base short and J 4 bases short, with 9 bases between. The CDR3 extends over 14 amino acids. Germline V CDR1 and CDR2: SGHKS, YYEKEE (reference sequence). The method was immunoSEQ multiplex PCR; TCRdb's version includes in-frame clones alone and lacks a portion of them. The sample lists about 140,000 clones; approximately 92% were seen once. The source was peripheral blood, collected on day 0 of AZD1222 vaccination. The receptor's source is an adult in good health. The chain combines TRBV5-5 with TRBJ1-3; D perhaps matches TRBD1 (5 bases). In DNA, the CDR3 is TGTGCCAGCAGCTTGTTCAGGACAGGAAACACCATATATTTT. This codes for CASSLFRTGNTIYF.